The 21 T cell receptor beta chains below come from one sample, sequenced in a study of a mutant IDH1 vaccine in newly diagnosed glioma. The data were produced by immunoSEQ multiplex PCR, yet TCRdb's version contains in-frame clones alone and is incomplete. Of 75,000 to 100,000 clones in the sample, roughly 82% are singletons; the top ten hold around 5%. Time point here: baseline, week 1 (first vaccination visit). This sample's treatment: pre-vaccination baseline after standard-of-care therapy. The sample was PBMCs, taken from a glioma patient treated with radiotherapy, temozolomide or both. These receptors were obtained from a man in his forties with glioma. Some clones in this sample may be carry-over from other donors' samples.

The chain couples TRBV19 to TRBJ2-7; TRBD1 aligns across 8 bases. After removal of 5 bases from V and 4 bases from J, the junction contained 16 bases not matched to a gene. The CDR3 totals 17 residues. In germline, CDR1 is LNHDA, CDR2 SQIVND (reference sequence). The CDR3 nucleotides read TGTGCCAGTAGTCACCCTTCGGGGACAGGCCTCCAATACGAGCAGTACTTC. It yields the protein CASSHPSGTGLQYEQYF.

The rearrangement joins TRBV6-1 to TRBJ1-2; D ambiguous. V lost 4 bases, J lost 5 bases, and 11 bases lay in between. This CDR3 is built from 13 residues. Per germline, CDR1 MNHNS and CDR2 SASEGT. CDR3 sequence: CASSGLHWYGYTF. The CDR3 DNA reads as TGTGCCAGCAGTGGTCTCCATTGGTATGGCTACACCTTC.

The V call is TRBV9, the J call TRBJ2-5; D is possibly TRBD2 (6 bases). The CDR3 is 16 amino acids. Trimming took off 3 bases at V and 1 base at J, with 16 bases between the two ends. Germline V gene lookup returns CDR1 SGDLS and CDR2 YYNGEE. The chain's CDR3 is CASSAGTRSGQETQYF. The CDR3 DNA follows: TGTGCCAGCAGCGCAGGAACCCGTAGCGGCCAAGAGACCCAGTACTTC. Combining the CDR3 with reference TRBV9 and TRBJ2-5 gives the whole variable domain DSGVTQTPKHLITATGQRVTLRCSPRSGDLSVYWYQQSLDQGLQFLIQYYNGEERAKGNILERFSAQQFPDLHSELNLSSLELGDSALYFCASSAGTRSGQETQYFGPGTRLLVL.

This chain links TRBV7-8 with TRBJ1-5; D is unresolved. This CDR3 spans 13 amino acids. V shed 3 bases and J shed 5 bases, with 8 bases lying between them. Per the germline V gene, CDR1 is SGHVS and CDR2 is FQNEAQ. The CDR3 region has the DNA TGTGCCAGCAGCTTCACGACCTATCAGCCCCAGCATTTT. Amino acids: CASSFTTYQPQHF.

The chain uses TRBV2 and TRBJ1-5, with 7 bases lining up with TRBD1. The CDR3 spans 14 residues. The V gene end was trimmed by 4 bases and the J gene end by 8 bases; junction bases not matched to a gene: 8. Germline lookup yields CDR1 SNHLY and CDR2 FYNNEI. CDR3 protein: CASSGGRGVEPQHF. The CDR3 bases are TGTGCCAGCAGTGGCGGCAGGGGGGTAGAGCCCCAGCATTTT.

The chain couples TRBV6-5 to TRBJ2-5; D not certain. Trimming removed 4 bases at V and 4 bases at J, with 10 bases between. The CDR3 totals 13 residues. Per the germline V gene, CDR1 is MNHEY and CDR2 is SVGAGI. The CDR3 DNA reads as TGTGCCAGCAGTTCCTCGATAGGAGAGACCCAGTACTTC. As protein: CASSSSIGETQYF.

The chain recombines TRBV19 with TRBJ1-5; TRBD1 matches 8 bases. The CDR3 extends over 15 amino acids. Germline V CDR1 and CDR2: LNHDA, SQIVND (reference sequence). Germline trimming cut 2 bases from V and 5 bases from J; bases unmatched to any gene: 5. The CDR3 sequence: CASSIMAGGDQPQHF. The CDR3 DNA is TGTGCCAGTAGTATAATGGCAGGGGGCGATCAGCCCCAGCATTTT.

The chain joins TRBV5-1 to TRBJ1-5; TRBD1 might be the D (5 bases). Per the germline V gene, CDR1 is SGHRS and CDR2 is YFSETQ. CDR3 length: 16 amino acids. CDR3 in DNA: TGCATCCCGTCCGGCAGGGAGGGGTATAGCAATCAGCCCCAGCATTTT. This sequence encodes CIPSGREGYSNQPQHF.

The chain joins TRBV6-5 to TRBJ1-1; TRBD1 aligns across 10 bases. J lost 12 bases, V lost 6 bases, and 13 bases had no gene match. The CDR3 is 14 residues long. The germline gives CDR1 MNHEY, CDR2 SVGAGI. CDR3 sequence reads: CASRIPGQGSQTFF. The CDR3 DNA reads TGTGCCAGCAGGATCCCGGGACAGGGGAGTCAAACTTTCTTT.

The J gene is TRBJ1-2, the V gene TRBV2, with D uncertain. This CDR3 comprises 14 residues. Trimming removed 4 bases at V and 4 bases at J, with 13 bases between. Germline CDR1 reads SNHLY; CDR2 reads FYNNEI. CDR3 protein: CASSGGPSFYGYTF. CDR3 nucleotide sequence: TGTGCCAGCAGTGGTGGTCCAAGTTTCTATGGCTACACCTTC.

CDR3 protein: CASSPLWGLAGRDTGELFF. CDR3 sequence (DNA): TGTGCCAGCAGCCCGCTCTGGGGACTAGCGGGGAGAGACACCGGGGAGCTGTTTTTT. The chain couples TRBV7-8 to TRBJ2-2; 13 positions agree with TRBD2. The CDR3 is made up of 19 amino acids. The J segment lost 3 bases and the V segment lost 5 bases, leaving 12 bases of the junction unmatched. CDR1 SGHVS and CDR2 FQNEAQ come from the germline V gene.

The V call is TRBV5-6, the J call TRBJ2-5, with 9 bases fitting TRBD2. The CDR3 runs to 16 residues. Unmatched junction bases numbered 10, after V lost 2 bases and J lost 5 bases. Germline loops: CDR1 SGHDT, CDR2 YYEEEE. DNA of the CDR3: TGTGCCAGCAGCTTTAGAACCGGGACTAGCTGGGAGACCCAGTACTTC. This gives the protein CASSFRTGTSWETQYF.

This clone was observed a few times. V gene TRBV4-1 combines with J gene TRBJ1-2; D gene uncertain. Trimming took 0 bases from V and 8 from J, leaving 7 bases between them. This CDR3 comprises 12 residues. Germline loops: CDR1 MGHRA, CDR2 YSYEKL. CDR3 loop: CASSQEERGYTF. The CDR3 bases are TGCGCCAGCAGCCAAGAGGAGAGGGGCTACACCTTC.

The chain combines TRBV10-3 with TRBJ2-7; D remains unclear. This CDR3 spans 15 amino acids. Germline CDR1 ENHRY, CDR2 SYGVKD. Trimming removed 3 bases from V and 2 bases from J, with 14 bases in between. The CDR3 loop reads CAISDPSRIPYEQYF. Here the CDR3 DNA reads TGTGCCATCAGTGACCCATCGCGGATACCCTACGAGCAGTACTTC.

In this sample, this clone turned up once. CDR3 nucleotide sequence: TGTGCCAGCAGCTTAACGTCCGGGACGGGTTACGAGCAGTACTTC. Protein: CASSLTSGTGYEQYF. The chain links TRBV7-9 to TRBJ2-7, with D perhaps being TRBD1 or TRBD2 (5 bases each). This CDR3 has 15 amino acids. Trimming stripped 2 bases from V and 4 bases from J, with 15 bases between. Per the germline V gene, CDR1 is SEHNR and CDR2 is FQNEAQ (reference sequence).

The chain combines TRBV2 with TRBJ2-7; D remains unclear. Germline CDR1 is SNHLY and CDR2 is FYNNEI. V lost 0 bases and J lost 0, with 9 bases in between. CDR3 length: 15 residues. The CDR3 reads CASSEAERSSYEQYF. CDR3 nucleotide sequence: TGTGCCAGCAGTGAAGCGGAAAGGAGCTCCTACGAGCAGTACTTC.

This clone has more than one count but fewer than ten. The chain has TRBV7-2 and TRBJ2-7; TRBD2 aligns across 7 bases. Germline loops: CDR1 SGHTA, CDR2 FQGNSA. The CDR3 covers 14 residues. The V segment lost 4 bases and the J segment 8 bases; nucleotides outside the gene matches: 11. CDR3 sequence (DNA): TGTGCCAGCAGCTCCAGCCGACTAGCTCCGAAGCAGTACTTC. Translating gives CASSSSRLAPKQYF.

V and J are TRBV29-1 and TRBJ1-4; D not resolved. This CDR3 spans 12 amino acids. V lost 6 bases and J 3 bases, leaving 8 bases between the germline ends. Germline CDR1 is SQVTM and CDR2 is ANQGSEA. The CDR3 loop is CSVRAANEKLFF. In DNA, the CDR3 is TGCAGCGTCCGGGCGGCTAATGAAAAACTGTTTTTT.

The sample holds a few counts of this clone. Written as DNA, the CDR3 is TGTGCCAGCAGTTTATCCACGGGGAGACAGGCCTATAATTCACCCCTCCACTTT. It encodes CASSLSTGRQAYNSPLHF. This sequence joins TRBV27 and TRBJ1-6; tentatively, D is TRBD1 (6 bases). This CDR3 is 18 amino acids long. Trimming stripped 0 bases from V and 2 bases from J, with 14 bases between. CDR1 is MNHEY, CDR2 SMNVEV, per germline (reference sequence).

The chain combines TRBV6-5 with TRBJ2-5, with 10 bases lining up with TRBD2. The V gene end was trimmed by 6 bases and the J gene end by 9 bases; junction bases not matched to a gene: 13. Looked up from germline, CDR1 is MNHEY and CDR2 is SVGAGI. The length of the CDR3 is 15 residues. For the CDR3, the DNA is TGTGCCAGCAGAAAAGCGGGGGGGGCGGGTGCGGCCCAGTACTTC. Translating it yields CASRKAGGAGAAQYF.

The chain combines TRBV9 with TRBJ2-3, with D tentatively TRBD1 or TRBD2 (5 bases each). The V and J ends lost 2 bases and 2 bases respectively, with 12 bases between them. The CDR3 runs to 15 residues. Germline V CDR1 and CDR2: SGDLS, YYNGEE. The CDR3 DNA reads as TGTGCCAGCAGCGTCCGGGGCAGGGTCACAGATACGCAGTATTTT. Protein sequence: CASSVRGRVTDTQYF.